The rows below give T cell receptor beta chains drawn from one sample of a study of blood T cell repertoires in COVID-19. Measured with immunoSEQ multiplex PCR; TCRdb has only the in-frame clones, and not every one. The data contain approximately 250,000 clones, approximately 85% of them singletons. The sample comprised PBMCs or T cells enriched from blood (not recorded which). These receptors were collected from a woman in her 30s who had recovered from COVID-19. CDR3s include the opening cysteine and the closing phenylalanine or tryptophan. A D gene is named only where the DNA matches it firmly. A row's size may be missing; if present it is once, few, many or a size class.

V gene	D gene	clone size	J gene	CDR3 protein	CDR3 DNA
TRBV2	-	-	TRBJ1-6	CASSAHNSPLHF	TGTGCCAGCAGCGCGCATAATTCACCCCTCCACTTT
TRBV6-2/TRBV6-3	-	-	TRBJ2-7	CASSSVLYEQYF	TGTGCCAGCAGTTCTGTCCTCTACGAGCAGTACTTC
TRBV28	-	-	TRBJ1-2	CASRKGGIYGYTF	TGTGCCAGCAGGAAGGGAGGGATCTATGGCTACACCTTC
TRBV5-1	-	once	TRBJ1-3	CASSDGLSGNTIYF	TGCGCCAGCAGCGATGGACTCTCTGGAAACACCATATATTTT
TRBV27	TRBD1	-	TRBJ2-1	CASRSQGDDSYNEQFF	TGTGCCAGCAGAAGCCAGGGGGATGACTCCTACAATGAGCAGTTCTTC
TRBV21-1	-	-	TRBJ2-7	CASSSSYEQYF	TGTGCCAGCAGTTCCAGTTACGAGCAGTACTTC
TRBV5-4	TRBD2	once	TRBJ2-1	CASSLWGGSSYNEQFF	TGTGCCAGCAGCTTGTGGGGCGGGAGCTCCTACAATGAGCAGTTCTTC
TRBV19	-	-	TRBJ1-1	CASSWNTQKSGAFF	TGTGCCAGTAGTTGGAACACTCAGAAATCGGGGGCTTTCTTT
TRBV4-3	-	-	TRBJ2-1	CASSQEGFRTVSYNEQFF	TGCGCCAGCAGCCAAGAGGGGTTTCGGACAGTGTCCTACAATGAGCAGTTCTTC
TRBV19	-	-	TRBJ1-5	CASSWDSQNGPQHF	TGTGCCAGTAGTTGGGACTCCCAAAACGGGCCCCAGCATTTT
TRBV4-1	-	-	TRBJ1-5	CASSPEDTRTIQPQHF	TGCGCCAGCAGCCCAGAAGACACCCGCACGATTCAGCCCCAGCATTTT
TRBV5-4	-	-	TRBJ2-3	CASSFKTGSGTDTQYF	TGTGCCAGCAGCTTCAAAACAGGGAGTGGCACAGATACGCAGTATTTT
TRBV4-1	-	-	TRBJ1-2	CASSQDSQFTNYGYTF	TGCGCCAGCAGCCAAGATAGCCAGTTTACTAACTATGGCTACACCTTC
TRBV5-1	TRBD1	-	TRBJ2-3	CASSLQGVEDTQYF	TGCGCCAGCAGCTTACAGGGGGTGGAAGATACGCAGTATTTT
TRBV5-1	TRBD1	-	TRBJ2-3	CASSRTGGFIDTQYF	TGCGCCAGCAGCCGGACAGGGGGTTTCATAGATACGCAGTATTTT
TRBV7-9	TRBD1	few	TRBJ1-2	CASNPGQGGYGYTF	TGTGCCAGCAACCCTGGACAGGGAGGCTATGGCTACACCTTC
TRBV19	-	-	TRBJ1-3	CASSIRLGAGNTIYF	TGTGCCAGTAGTATCCGTCTAGGGGCTGGAAACACCATATATTTT
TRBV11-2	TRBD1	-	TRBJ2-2	CASSSRQGAGELFF	TGTGCCAGCAGCTCAAGACAGGGAGCCGGGGAGCTGTTTTTT
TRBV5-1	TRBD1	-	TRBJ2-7	CASSFNRGWEQYF	TGCGCCAGCAGCTTCAACAGGGGTTGGGAGCAGTACTTC
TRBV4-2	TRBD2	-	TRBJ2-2	CASSQRRLLAEPTGELFF	TGTGCCAGCAGCCAAAGACGCTTACTAGCGGAACCCACCGGGGAGCTGTTTTTT
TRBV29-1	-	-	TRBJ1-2	CSVGWTQTEGYTF	TGCAGCGTTGGGTGGACTCAGACTGAAGGCTACACCTTC
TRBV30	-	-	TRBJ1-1	CAWSRERNEAFF	TGTGCCTGGAGTCGGGAACGTAACGAAGCTTTCTTT
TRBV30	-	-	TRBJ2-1	CAWSVGGWNEQFF	TGTGCCTGGAGTGTGGGGGGATGGAATGAGCAGTTCTTC
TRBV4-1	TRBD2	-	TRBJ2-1	CASSPLEAAGDNEQFF	TGCGCCAGCAGCCCCCTTGAGGCAGCGGGGGACAATGAGCAGTTCTTC
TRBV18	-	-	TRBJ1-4	CASSPIQVLATNEKLFF	TGTGCCAGCTCACCGATACAGGTCCTTGCAACTAATGAAAAACTGTTTTTT
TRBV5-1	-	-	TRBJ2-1	CASSPVLGEKNNEQFF	TGCGCCAGCAGCCCGGTCCTTGGAGAAAAAAACAATGAGCAGTTCTTC
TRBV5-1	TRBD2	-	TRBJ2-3	CATGVAGGLGDTQYF	TGCGCCACGGGTGTGGCGGGGGGGCTTGGTGATACGCAGTATTTT
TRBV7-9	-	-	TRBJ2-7	CASSLVGSSYEQYF	TGTGCCAGCAGCTTAGTAGGGAGCTCCTACGAGCAGTACTTC
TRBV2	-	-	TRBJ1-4	CASRGGRRTNEKLFF	TGTGCCAGCAGAGGGGGACGGAGAACTAATGAAAAACTGTTTTTT
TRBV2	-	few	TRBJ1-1	CASNQGWGTEAFF	TGTGCCAGCAATCAGGGGTGGGGCACTGAAGCTTTCTTT
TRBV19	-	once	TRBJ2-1	CASSTFGRAYNEQFF	TGTGCCAGTAGTACGTTCGGGCGGGCTTACAATGAGCAGTTCTTC
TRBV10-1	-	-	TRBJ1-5	CASSQGLNQPQHF	TGCGCCAGCAGCCAGGGGCTCAATCAGCCCCAGCATTTT
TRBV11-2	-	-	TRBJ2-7	CASSLVRRPGVEQYF	TGTGCCAGCAGCTTAGTGCGGAGGCCCGGGGTCGAGCAGTACTTC
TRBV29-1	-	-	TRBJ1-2	CSVDRQGRGGNGYTF	TGCAGCGTTGATCGGCAGGGAAGGGGGGGTAACGGCTACACCTTC
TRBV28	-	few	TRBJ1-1	CASSFYTRDTEAFF	TGTGCCAGCAGTTTTTATACCAGGGATACTGAAGCTTTCTTT
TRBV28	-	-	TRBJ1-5	CASREVEPQHF	TGTGCCAGCAGAGAAGTAGAGCCCCAGCATTTT
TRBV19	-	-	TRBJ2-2	CASSIPIGAGELFF	TGTGCCAGTAGTATACCCATAGGGGCCGGGGAGCTGTTTTTT
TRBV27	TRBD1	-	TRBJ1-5	CASSLIGGQVNQPQHF	TGTGCCAGCAGTTTAATCGGGGGACAGGTGAATCAGCCCCAGCATTTT
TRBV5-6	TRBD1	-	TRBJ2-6	CASSSDRGRANVLTF	TGTGCCAGCAGTTCGGACAGGGGCAGGGCCAACGTCCTGACTTTC
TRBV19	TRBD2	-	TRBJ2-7	CASSIPGGADEQYF	TGTGCCAGTAGTATCCCCGGGGGGGCCGACGAGCAGTACTTC
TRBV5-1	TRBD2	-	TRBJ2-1	CASSFTGGPYNEQFF	TGCGCCAGCAGCTTCACGGGAGGGCCCTACAATGAGCAGTTCTTC
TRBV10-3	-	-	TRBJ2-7	CATAPGSYEQYF	TGTGCCACAGCCCCCGGGTCCTACGAGCAGTACTTC
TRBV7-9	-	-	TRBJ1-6	CASRAQGNSPLHF	TGTGCCAGCCGTGCTCAGGGAAATTCACCCCTCCACTTT
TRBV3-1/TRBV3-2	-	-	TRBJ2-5	CASSQDLLIFADQETQYF	TGTGCCAGCAGCCAAGATCTTTTGATCTTCGCAGACCAAGAGACCCAGTACTTC
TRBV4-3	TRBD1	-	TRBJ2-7	CASSIVTGVSYYEQYF	TGCGCCAGCAGCATAGTTACAGGGGTTTCCTACTACGAGCAGTACTTC
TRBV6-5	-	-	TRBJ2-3	CASSRTGNTQYF	TGTGCCAGCAGCCGCACAGGGAATACGCAGTATTTT
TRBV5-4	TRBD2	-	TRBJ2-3	CASSSLTSANADTQYF	TGTGCCAGCAGCTCCCTTACTAGCGCTAACGCAGATACGCAGTATTTT
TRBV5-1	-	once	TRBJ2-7	CASSLPGQVGGEQYF	TGCGCCAGCAGTTTACCGGGACAGGTGGGAGGGGAGCAGTACTTC
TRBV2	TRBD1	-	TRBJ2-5	CASGGHRGRRETQYF	TGTGCCAGCGGAGGCCACAGGGGGCGCAGGGAGACCCAGTACTTC
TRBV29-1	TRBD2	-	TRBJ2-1	CSVETSGIDIPQFF	TGCAGCGTTGAGACTAGCGGGATCGATATCCCCCAGTTCTTC
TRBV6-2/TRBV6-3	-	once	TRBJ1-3	CASSYSGSISGNTIYF	TGTGCCAGCAGTTACTCGGGCAGCATCTCTGGAAACACCATATATTTT
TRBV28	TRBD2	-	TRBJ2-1	CASSLTSGSRNEQFF	TGTGCCAGCAGTTTGACTAGCGGGAGTAGAAATGAGCAGTTCTTC
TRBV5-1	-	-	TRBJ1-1	CASRPSTDHYTEAFF	TGCGCCAGCAGGCCCTCGACAGACCATTACACTGAAGCTTTCTTT
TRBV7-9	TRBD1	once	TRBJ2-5	CASSFIDRGETQYF	TGTGCCAGCAGCTTCATAGACAGGGGAGAGACCCAGTACTTC
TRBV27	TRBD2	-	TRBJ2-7	CASSLRRERNEQYF	TGTGCCAGCAGTTTAAGGCGGGAGAGAAACGAGCAGTACTTC